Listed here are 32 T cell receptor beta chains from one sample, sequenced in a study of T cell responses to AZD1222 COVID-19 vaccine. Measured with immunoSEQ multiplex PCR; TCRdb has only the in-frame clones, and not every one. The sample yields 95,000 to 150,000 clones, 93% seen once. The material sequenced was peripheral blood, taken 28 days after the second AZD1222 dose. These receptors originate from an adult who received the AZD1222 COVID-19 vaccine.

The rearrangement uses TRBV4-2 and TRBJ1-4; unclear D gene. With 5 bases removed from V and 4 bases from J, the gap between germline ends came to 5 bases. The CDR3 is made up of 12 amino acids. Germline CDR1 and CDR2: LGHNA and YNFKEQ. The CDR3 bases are TGTGCCAGCAGCAAGGTTAATGAAAAACTGTTTTTT. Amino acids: CASSKVNEKLFF.

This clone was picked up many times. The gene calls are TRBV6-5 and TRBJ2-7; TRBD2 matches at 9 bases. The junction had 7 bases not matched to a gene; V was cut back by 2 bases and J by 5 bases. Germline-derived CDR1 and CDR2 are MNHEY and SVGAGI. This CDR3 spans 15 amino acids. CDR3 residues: CASSYGAGGPDEQYF. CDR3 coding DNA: TGTGCCAGCAGTTACGGGGCGGGAGGGCCGGACGAGCAGTACTTC.

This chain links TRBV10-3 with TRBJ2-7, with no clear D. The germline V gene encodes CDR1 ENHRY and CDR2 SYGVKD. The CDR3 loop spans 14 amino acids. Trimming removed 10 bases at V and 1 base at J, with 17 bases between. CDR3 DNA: TGTGCCACCGGAGATCTGGGAACTTCCTACGAGCAGTACTTC. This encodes CATGDLGTSYEQYF.

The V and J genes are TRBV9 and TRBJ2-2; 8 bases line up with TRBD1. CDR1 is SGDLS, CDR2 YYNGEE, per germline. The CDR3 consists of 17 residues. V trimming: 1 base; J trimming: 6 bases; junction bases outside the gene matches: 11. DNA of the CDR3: TGTGCCAGCAGCGTACGGGGGAGACAGGGGCTTTCCGGGGAGCTGTTTTTT. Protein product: CASSVRGRQGLSGELFF.

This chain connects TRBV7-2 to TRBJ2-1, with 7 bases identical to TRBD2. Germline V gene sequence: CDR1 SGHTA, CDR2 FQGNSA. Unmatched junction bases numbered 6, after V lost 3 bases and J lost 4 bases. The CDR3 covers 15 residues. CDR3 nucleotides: TGTGCCAGCAGCTTCTATAGCGGGCAGTACAATGAGCAGTTCTTC. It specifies CASSFYSGQYNEQFF.

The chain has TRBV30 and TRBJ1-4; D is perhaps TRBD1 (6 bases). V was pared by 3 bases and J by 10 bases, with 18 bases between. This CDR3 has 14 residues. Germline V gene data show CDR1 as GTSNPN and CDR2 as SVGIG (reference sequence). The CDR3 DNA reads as TGTGCCTGGAGCGACAGGAGGGGCTTAGGAAAACTGTTTTTT. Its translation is CAWSDRRGLGKLFF.

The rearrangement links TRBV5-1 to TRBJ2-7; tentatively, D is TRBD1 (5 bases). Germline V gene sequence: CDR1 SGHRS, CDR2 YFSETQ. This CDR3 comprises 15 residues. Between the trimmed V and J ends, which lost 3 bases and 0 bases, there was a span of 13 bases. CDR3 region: CASSSGHADSYEQYF. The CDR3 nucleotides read TGCGCCAGCAGCTCCGGACATGCCGACTCCTACGAGCAGTACTTC.

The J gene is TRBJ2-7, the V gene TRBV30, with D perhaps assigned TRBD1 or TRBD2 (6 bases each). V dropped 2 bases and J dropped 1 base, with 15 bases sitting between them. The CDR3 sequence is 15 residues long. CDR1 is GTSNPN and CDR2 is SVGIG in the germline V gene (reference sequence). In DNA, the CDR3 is TGTGCCTGGAGTCGGGGTGGGGGGCTATCCTACGAGCAGTACTTC. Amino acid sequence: CAWSRGGGLSYEQYF.

CDR3 nucleotide sequence: TGTGCCAGTAGCCCAGTAGGGGGGGCCACTTACGAGCAGTACTTC. As protein: CASSPVGGATYEQYF. The J gene is TRBJ2-7, the V gene TRBV19, with D perhaps matching TRBD2 (7 bases). This CDR3 is built from 15 residues. CDR1 and CDR2 from the germline V gene are LNHDA and SQIVND (reference sequence). V lost 6 bases and J 4 bases, leaving 19 bases between the germline ends.

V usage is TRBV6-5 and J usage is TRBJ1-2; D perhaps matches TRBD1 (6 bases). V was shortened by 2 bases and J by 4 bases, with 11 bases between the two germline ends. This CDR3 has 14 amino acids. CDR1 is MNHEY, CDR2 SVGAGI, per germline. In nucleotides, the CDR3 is TGTGCCAGCAGTTACCGGGGGGCGGGCTATGGCTACACCTTC. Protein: CASSYRGAGYGYTF.

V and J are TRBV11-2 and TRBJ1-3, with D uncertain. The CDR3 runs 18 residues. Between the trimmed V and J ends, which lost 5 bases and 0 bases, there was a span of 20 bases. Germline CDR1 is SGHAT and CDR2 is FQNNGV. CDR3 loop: CASSPQWRQPHSGNTIYF. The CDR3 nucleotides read TGTGCCAGCAGCCCACAGTGGCGTCAGCCTCACTCTGGAAACACCATATATTTT.

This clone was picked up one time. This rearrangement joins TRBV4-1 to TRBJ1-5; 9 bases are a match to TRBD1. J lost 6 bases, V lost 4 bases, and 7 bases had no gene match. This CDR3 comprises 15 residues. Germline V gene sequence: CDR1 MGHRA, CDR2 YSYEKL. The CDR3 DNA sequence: TGCGCCAGCAGCCTTAGGACAGGGGAGGTTCAGCCCCAGCATTTT. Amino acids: CASSLRTGEVQPQHF.

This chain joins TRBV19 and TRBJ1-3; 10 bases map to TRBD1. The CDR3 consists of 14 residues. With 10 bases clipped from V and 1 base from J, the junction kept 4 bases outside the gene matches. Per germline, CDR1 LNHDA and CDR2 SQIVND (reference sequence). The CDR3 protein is CATGTGESGNTIYF. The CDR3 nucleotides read TGTGCCACGGGGACAGGGGAATCTGGAAACACCATATATTTT. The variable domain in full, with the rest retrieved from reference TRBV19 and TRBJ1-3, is DGGITQSPKYLFRKEGQNVTLSCEQNLNHDAMYWYRQDPGQGLRLIYYSQIVNDFQKGDIAEGYSVSREKKESFPLTVTSAQKNPTAFYLCATGTGESGNTIYFGEGSWLTVV.

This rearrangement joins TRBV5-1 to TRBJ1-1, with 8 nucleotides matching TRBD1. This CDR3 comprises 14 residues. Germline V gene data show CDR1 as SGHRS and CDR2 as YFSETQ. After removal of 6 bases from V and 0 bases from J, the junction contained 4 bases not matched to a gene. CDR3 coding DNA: TGCGCCAGCAAAATACAGGGGGTGAACACTGAAGCTTTCTTT. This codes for CASKIQGVNTEAFF.

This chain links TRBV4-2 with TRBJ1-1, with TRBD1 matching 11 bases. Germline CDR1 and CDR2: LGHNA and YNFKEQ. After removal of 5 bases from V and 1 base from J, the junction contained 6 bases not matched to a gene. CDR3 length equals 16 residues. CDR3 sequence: CASSLRTGGWNTEAFF. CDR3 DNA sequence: TGTGCCAGCAGCTTGCGGACAGGGGGCTGGAACACTGAAGCTTTCTTT.

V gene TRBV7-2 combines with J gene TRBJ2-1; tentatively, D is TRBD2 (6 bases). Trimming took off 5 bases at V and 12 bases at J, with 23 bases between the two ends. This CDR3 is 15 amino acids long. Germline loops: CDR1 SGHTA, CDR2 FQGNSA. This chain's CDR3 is CASSQEGLQRRVQFF. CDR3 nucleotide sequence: TGTGCCAGCAGCCAAGAGGGACTCCAAAGGCGTGTGCAGTTCTTC.

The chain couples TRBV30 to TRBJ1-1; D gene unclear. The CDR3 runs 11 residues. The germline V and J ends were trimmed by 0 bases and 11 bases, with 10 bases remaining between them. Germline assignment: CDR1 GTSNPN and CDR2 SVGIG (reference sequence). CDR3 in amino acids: CAWSVGGDAFF. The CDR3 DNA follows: TGTGCCTGGAGTGTGGGCGGCGACGCTTTCTTT.

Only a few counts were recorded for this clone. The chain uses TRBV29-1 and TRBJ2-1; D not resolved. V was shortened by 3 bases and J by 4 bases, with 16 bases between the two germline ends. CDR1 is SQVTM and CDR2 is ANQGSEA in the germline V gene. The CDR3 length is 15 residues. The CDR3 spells CSVEISWGGYNEQFF. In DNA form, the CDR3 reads TGCAGCGTTGAGATTTCTTGGGGTGGATACAATGAGCAGTTCTTC.

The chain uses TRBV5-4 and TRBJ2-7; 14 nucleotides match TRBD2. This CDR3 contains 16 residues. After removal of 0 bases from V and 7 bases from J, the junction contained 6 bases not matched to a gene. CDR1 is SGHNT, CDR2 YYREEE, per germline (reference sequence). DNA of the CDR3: TGTGCCAGCAGCTTGGGGGGACTAGCGGGAGTCGGGGAGCAGTACTTC. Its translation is CASSLGGLAGVGEQYF.

CDR3 loop: CASSVGAGGFTDTQYF. Written as DNA, the CDR3 is TGTGCCAGCAGCGTAGGAGCGGGAGGATTCACAGATACGCAGTATTTT. The rearrangement joins TRBV9 to TRBJ2-3; 9 bases align to TRBD2. This CDR3 is built from 16 residues. The V gene's germline CDR1 is SGDLS and CDR2 YYNGEE. V was pared by 0 bases and J by 2 bases, with 4 bases of the junction left unmatched.

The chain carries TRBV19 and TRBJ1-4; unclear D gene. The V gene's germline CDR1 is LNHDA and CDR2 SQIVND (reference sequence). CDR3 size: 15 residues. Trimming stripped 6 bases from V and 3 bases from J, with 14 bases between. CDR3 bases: TGTGCCAGTAGGCAGACCCTCATAGCTAATGAAAAACTGTTTTTT. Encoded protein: CASRQTLIANEKLFF.

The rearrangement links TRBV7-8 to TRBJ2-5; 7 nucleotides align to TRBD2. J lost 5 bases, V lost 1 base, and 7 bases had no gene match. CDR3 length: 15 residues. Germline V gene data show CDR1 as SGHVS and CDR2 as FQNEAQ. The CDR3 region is CASSLEIRLAETQYF. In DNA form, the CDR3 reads TGTGCCAGCAGCTTAGAGATTAGACTAGCTGAGACCCAGTACTTC.

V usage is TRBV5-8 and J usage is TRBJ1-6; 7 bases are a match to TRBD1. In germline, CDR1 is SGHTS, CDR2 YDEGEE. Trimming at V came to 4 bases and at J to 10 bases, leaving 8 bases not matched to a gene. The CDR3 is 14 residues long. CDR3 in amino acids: CASSRQGLESPLHF. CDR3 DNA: TGTGCCAGCAGCCGACAGGGATTAGAGTCACCCCTCCACTTT. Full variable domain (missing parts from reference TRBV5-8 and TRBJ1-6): EAGVTQSPTHLIKTRGQQATLRCSPISGHTSVYWYQQALGLGLQFLLWYDEGEERNRGNFPPRFSGRQFPNYSSELNVNALELEDSALYLCASSRQGLESPLHFGNGTRLTVT.

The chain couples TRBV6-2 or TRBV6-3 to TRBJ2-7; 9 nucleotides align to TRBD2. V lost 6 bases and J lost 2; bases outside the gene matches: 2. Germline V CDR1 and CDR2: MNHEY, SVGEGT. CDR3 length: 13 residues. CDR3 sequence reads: CASSLAGTYEQYF. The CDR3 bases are TGTGCCAGCAGCCTAGCGGGAACCTACGAGCAGTACTTC.

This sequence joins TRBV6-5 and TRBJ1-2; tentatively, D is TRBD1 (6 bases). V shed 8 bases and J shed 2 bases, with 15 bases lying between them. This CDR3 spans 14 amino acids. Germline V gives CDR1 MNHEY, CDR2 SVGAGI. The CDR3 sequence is CASADGGPNYGYTF. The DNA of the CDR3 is TGTGCCAGCGCCGACGGGGGGCCGAACTATGGCTACACCTTC.

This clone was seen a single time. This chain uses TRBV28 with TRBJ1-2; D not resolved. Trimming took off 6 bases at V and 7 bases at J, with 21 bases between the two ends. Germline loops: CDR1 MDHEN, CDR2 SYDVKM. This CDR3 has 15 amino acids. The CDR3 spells CASSPLVGSEGGYTF. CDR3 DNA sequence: TGTGCCAGCAGCCCCTTAGTGGGGAGCGAAGGTGGCTACACCTTC.

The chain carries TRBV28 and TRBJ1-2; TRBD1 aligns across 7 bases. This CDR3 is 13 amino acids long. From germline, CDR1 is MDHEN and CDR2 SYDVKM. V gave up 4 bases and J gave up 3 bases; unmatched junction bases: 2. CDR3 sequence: CASSSGTDYGYTF. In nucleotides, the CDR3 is TGTGCCAGCAGTTCCGGGACAGACTATGGCTACACCTTC.

CDR3 nucleotides: TGTGCCAGCAGCCAAGGAGCGGGAACAGATACGCAGTATTTT. Its protein is CASSQGAGTDTQYF. The V and J genes are TRBV14 and TRBJ2-3; 7 nucleotides line up with TRBD2. V shed 1 base and J 3 bases; nucleotides not matched to a gene: 1. This CDR3 spans 14 amino acids. Germline-derived CDR1 and CDR2 are SGHDN and FVKESK.

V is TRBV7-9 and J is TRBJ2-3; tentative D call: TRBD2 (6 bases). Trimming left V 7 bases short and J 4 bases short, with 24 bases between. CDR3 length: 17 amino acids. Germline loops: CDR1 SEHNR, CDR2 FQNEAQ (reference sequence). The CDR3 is CASKPPGDGGVADTQYF. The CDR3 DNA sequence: TGTGCCAGCAAGCCCCCGGGAGACGGGGGTGTAGCAGATACGCAGTATTTT.

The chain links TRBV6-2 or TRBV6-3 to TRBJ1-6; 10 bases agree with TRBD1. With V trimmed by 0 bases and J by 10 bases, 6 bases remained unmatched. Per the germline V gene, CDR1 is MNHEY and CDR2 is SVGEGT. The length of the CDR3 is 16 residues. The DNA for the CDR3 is TGTGCCAGCAGTTACTCGGGACAGGGGAGGAGGTCACCCCTCCACTTT. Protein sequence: CASSYSGQGRRSPLHF.

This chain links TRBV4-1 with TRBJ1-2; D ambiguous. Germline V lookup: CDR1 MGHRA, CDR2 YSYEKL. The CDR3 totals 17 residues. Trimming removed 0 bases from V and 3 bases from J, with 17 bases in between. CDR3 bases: TGCGCCAGCAGCCAAGAGGTGTCGGGGAGCACTGACTATGGCTACACCTTC. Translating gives CASSQEVSGSTDYGYTF.

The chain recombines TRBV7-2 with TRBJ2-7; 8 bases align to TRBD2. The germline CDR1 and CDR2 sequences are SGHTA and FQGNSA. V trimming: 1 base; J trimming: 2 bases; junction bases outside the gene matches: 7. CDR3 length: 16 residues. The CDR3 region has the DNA TGTGCCAGCAGCTTAGAGTCAAGCGGGAGTCCCTACGAGCAGTACTTC. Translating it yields CASSLESSGSPYEQYF.